These 31 T cell receptor beta chains were sequenced from one sample in a study of cytomegalovirus exposure and HLA in healthy donors (dated by TCRdb to 2016 to 2017). The method was the immunoSEQ multiplex PCR assay. The multiplex PCR relied on a mix of 60 forward primers for TCR Vbeta segments and 13 reverse primers for TCR Jbeta segments. TCRdb took this table from immuneACCESS and kept in-frame rearrangements with V and J called. Such tables lack part of the clones; where checked against another copy, unresolved V genes explain under half of the gap, and the rest is unexplained. The sample has around 130,000 clones on record, roughly 66% of them singletons. The biggest ten clones account for 6.5% of the sample. The sample comprised PBMCs. These TCRs come from a woman aged 60-75 years in good health and CMV-seronegative.

As for this clone: The junction does not match germline at one end; this may be a read error. V usage is TRBV19 and J usage is TRBJ2-5, with 10 nucleotides matching TRBD2. The CDR3 totals 12 residues. Germline loops: CDR1 LNHDA, CDR2 SQIVND (reference sequence). The CDR3 DNA follows: TGCTCCAGCGGGGGGGGCGCAGAGACCCAGTACTTC. Translated, it gives CSSGGGAETQYF.

The chain carries TRBV28 and TRBJ2-5, with 11 bases aligning to TRBD2. Germline trimming cut 4 bases from V and 1 base from J; bases unmatched to any gene: 5. Germline-derived CDR1 and CDR2 are MDHEN and SYDVKM. This CDR3 has 16 amino acids. CDR3 in amino acids: CASSSPGLAVQETQYF. The CDR3 region has the DNA TGTGCCAGCAGTTCGCCGGGACTAGCGGTCCAAGAGACCCAGTACTTC.

The CDR3 spells CASSIGITGELFF. CDR3 nucleotide sequence: TGTGCCAGTAGTATAGGTATCACCGGGGAGCTGTTTTTT. The chain employs TRBV19 and TRBJ2-2, with D unclear. The germline V gene encodes CDR1 LNHDA and CDR2 SQIVND (reference sequence). The CDR3 is 13 amino acids. Trimming removed 1 base at V and 4 bases at J, with 4 bases between.

The chain carries TRBV7-6 and TRBJ2-5; the match to TRBD2 covers 10 bases. The J call may be faulty, since TRBJ2-7 better matches the DNA end. CDR3 length: 15 amino acids. The germline gives CDR1 SGHVS, CDR2 FNYEAQ. CDR3 residues: CASSLLAGGPYEQYF. The DNA of the CDR3 is TGTGCCAGCAGCTTATTAGCGGGGGGTCCCTACGAGCAGTACTTC.

In the case of this clone: One end of the junction is discordant with germline, which a read error may explain. Here the CDR3 DNA reads TGTGCTAGCAGCTTAGGCTCAGGGCCTGGAAACACCATATATTTT. This codes for CASSLGSGPGNTIYF. The chain has TRBV7-7 and TRBJ1-3, with a weak D call TRBD1 (5 bases). The CDR3 extends over 15 amino acids. Germline CDR1 is SSHAT and CDR2 is FNYEAQ (reference sequence).

J is TRBJ2-7 and V is TRBV5-6; a weak D match, TRBD2 (5 bases). The CDR3 extends over 12 amino acids. V lost 10 bases and J 3 bases, leaving 14 bases between the germline ends. CDR1 SGHDT and CDR2 YYEEEE come from the germline V gene. The CDR3 nucleotides are TGTGCCTCCCTCCCGGGGTTCTACGAGCAGTACTTC. Residues: CASLPGFYEQYF.

This clone was detected only once. V gene TRBV7-2 combines with J gene TRBJ2-7; possibly TRBD2 for D (6 bases). The V end was cut by 2 bases, the J end by 2 bases, with 22 bases between. Germline-derived CDR1 and CDR2 are SGHTA and FQGNSA. This CDR3 is built from 18 residues. The CDR3 bases are TGTGCCAGCAGCTTATCTCCGGGGCGACTAGGGCGTCCCTACGAGCAGTACTTC. It specifies CASSLSPGRLGRPYEQYF.

This clone came up a few times. This chain joins TRBV5-4 and TRBJ2-1, with 9 nucleotides matching TRBD2. The CDR3 runs to 16 residues. J gave up 4 bases and V 0 bases, and 5 bases lay outside the gene matches. Germline CDR1 SGHNT, CDR2 YYREEE (reference sequence). CDR3 in amino acids: CASSLGLADPYNEQFF. The CDR3 DNA follows: TGTGCCAGCAGCTTGGGACTAGCGGACCCTTACAATGAGCAGTTCTTC.

The chain is built from TRBV6-5 and TRBJ1-1, with D perhaps TRBD1 (6 bases). In germline, CDR1 is MNHEY, CDR2 SVGAGI. V was trimmed by 5 bases and J by 2 bases, leaving 12 bases between them. This CDR3 has 14 amino acids. CDR3 protein: CASSRTVPNTEAFF. The CDR3 bases are TGTGCCAGCAGTCGGACAGTTCCTAACACTGAAGCTTTCTTT.

The chain employs TRBV9 and TRBJ2-5; D perhaps matches TRBD1 (6 bases). V shed 6 bases and J shed 4 bases, with 19 bases lying between them. From germline, CDR1 is SGDLS and CDR2 YYNGEE. This CDR3 contains 15 residues. CDR3 DNA: TGTGCCAGCACCCCCAGGGGCACCGTAGTAGAGACCCAGTACTTC. Its translation is CASTPRGTVVETQYF.

Only a few counts were recorded for this clone. This chain joins TRBV2 and TRBJ2-3, with TRBD1 as a possible D gene (6 bases). The CDR3 covers 18 residues. V shed 2 bases and J shed 0 bases, with 18 bases lying between them. From germline, CDR1 is SNHLY and CDR2 FYNNEI. The CDR3 spells CASSERVGQRTSTDTQYF. The CDR3 region has the DNA TGTGCCAGCAGTGAAAGAGTGGGACAACGGACGAGCACAGATACGCAGTATTTT.

This sequence joins TRBV19 and TRBJ2-4; 10 nucleotides align to TRBD2. This CDR3 is built from 15 residues. The V gene's germline CDR1 is LNHDA and CDR2 SQIVND (reference sequence). Germline trimming cut 4 bases from V and 1 base from J; bases unmatched to any gene: 1. CDR3 protein: CASSSSGGAKNIQYF. The CDR3 DNA reads TGTGCCAGTAGTAGTAGCGGGGGGGCCAAAAACATTCAGTACTTC. The whole variable domain, filled in from reference TRBV19 and TRBJ2-4, reads DGGITQSPKYLFRKEGQNVTLSCEQNLNHDAMYWYRQDPGQGLRLIYYSQIVNDFQKGDIAEGYSVSREKKESFPLTVTSAQKNPTAFYLCASSSSGGAKNIQYFGAGTRLSVL.

The V and J genes are TRBV7-9 and TRBJ1-2; D gene ambiguous. Trimming took 3 bases from V and 8 from J, leaving 10 bases between them. This CDR3 comprises 12 residues. The germline CDR1 and CDR2 sequences are SEHNR and FQNEAQ (reference sequence). The CDR3 region is CASSFRGGGYTF. The DNA of the CDR3 is TGTGCCAGCAGCTTCCGTGGCGGAGGCTACACCTTC.

This CDR3 is CASSFFGGGRQETQYF. Here the CDR3 DNA reads TGTGCCAGCAGCTTCTTTGGCGGGGGGCGCCAAGAGACCCAGTACTTC. This sequence joins TRBV7-2 and TRBJ2-5; 8 bases are a match to TRBD2. Trimming cost V 3 bases and J 1 base; bases outside gene matches: 7. Germline V gene sequence: CDR1 SGHTA, CDR2 FQGNSA. The CDR3 has 16 residues.

The J gene is TRBJ2-1, the V gene TRBV23-1; D is perhaps TRBD1 (7 bases). TRBV23-1 is assigned to the ORF class and has an uncertain function. This CDR3 is built from 16 residues. V lost 11 bases to trimming and J lost 8 bases, with 28 bases between them. The CDR3 region is CAYGRGVEVSGDEQFF. DNA of the CDR3: TGCGCCTACGGCAGGGGGGTAGAAGTCTCCGGGGATGAGCAGTTCTTC.

The count of this clone is one. This chain links TRBV14 with TRBJ2-3; 11 bases line up with TRBD2. This CDR3 spans 15 amino acids. V was clipped by 4 bases and J by 3 bases; unmatched bases: 3. CDR1 is SGHDN, CDR2 FVKESK, per germline. In nucleotides, the CDR3 is TGTGCCAGCAGCCCGACTAGCGGGGTAACAGATACGCAGTATTTT. Its translation: CASSPTSGVTDTQYF. Full variable domain (missing parts from reference TRBV14 and TRBJ2-3): EAGVTQFPSHSVIEKGQTVTLRCDPISGHDNLYWYRRVMGKEIKFLLHFVKESKQDESGMPNNRFLAERTGGTYSTLKVQPAELEDSGVYFCASSPTSGVTDTQYFGPGTRLTVL.

V gene TRBV9 combines with J gene TRBJ2-7; D may be TRBD2 (5 bases). Per the germline V gene, CDR1 is SGDLS and CDR2 is YYNGEE. V shed 3 bases and J shed 6 bases, with 13 bases lying between them. The CDR3 has 13 residues. CDR3 DNA sequence: TGTGCCAGCAGCGCATCGGACTGGCGCGAGCAGTACTTC. Amino acid sequence: CASSASDWREQYF.

The chain combines TRBV5-1 with TRBJ2-3, with TRBD2 matching over 11 bases. The CDR3 is 17 residues long. The germline V gene encodes CDR1 SGHRS and CDR2 YFSETQ. Trimming removed 2 bases from V and 0 bases from J; junction bases left unmatched: 5. The CDR3, as DNA: TGCGCCAGCAGCTTCTACACTAGCGGGAGTAGCACAGATACGCAGTATTTT. Protein: CASSFYTSGSSTDTQYF.

This rearrangement joins TRBV7-2 to TRBJ2-1; TRBD2 agrees at 11 bases. From germline, CDR1 is SGHTA and CDR2 FQGNSA. The length of the CDR3 is 17 residues. J was trimmed by 12 bases and V by 5 bases; bases with no gene match: 18. The CDR3 bases are TGTGCCAGCAGCCTTCTAAAACTAGCGGGGGAGGAAAAAGGGCAGTTCTTC. It specifies CASSLLKLAGEEKGQFF.

The rearrangement uses TRBV9 and TRBJ2-1; TRBD2 is a possible D gene (5 bases). Trimming took 0 bases from V and 10 from J, leaving 8 bases between them. Germline V CDR1 and CDR2: SGDLS, YYNGEE. The CDR3 length is 12 residues. The CDR3 region has the DNA TGTGCCAGCAGCGTAGGGAGCGGCGAGCAGTTCTTC. Amino acid sequence: CASSVGSGEQFF.

This clone was detected once. The chain combines TRBV6-1 with TRBJ2-2, with 12 positions matching TRBD2. This CDR3 has 17 amino acids. CDR1 and CDR2 from the germline V gene are MNHNS and SASEGT. The V gene end was trimmed by 4 bases and the J gene end by 0 bases; junction bases not matched to a gene: 3. CDR3 amino acids: CASSGLAGASNTGELFF. CDR3 bases: TGTGCCAGCAGTGGACTAGCGGGAGCCTCGAACACCGGGGAGCTGTTTTTT.

This sequence joins TRBV7-8 and TRBJ1-1; 8 bases align to TRBD1. CDR1 SGHVS and CDR2 FQNEAQ come from the germline V gene. The V gene end was trimmed by 6 bases and the J gene end by 0 bases; junction bases not matched to a gene: 12. The CDR3 contains 17 residues. CDR3 in DNA: TGTGCCAGCAGTTTCGGAGCAGGGGGCCTGCTGAACACTGAAGCTTTCTTT. Encoded protein: CASSFGAGGLLNTEAFF.

The chain carries TRBV7-2 and TRBJ2-3; 13 nucleotides match TRBD2. This CDR3 is built from 16 residues. CDR1 and CDR2 (germline): SGHTA, FQGNSA. Unmatched junction bases numbered 10, after V lost 6 bases and J lost 7 bases. The CDR3: CASRGGLTSGRNTQYF. In nucleotides, the CDR3 is TGTGCCAGCAGGGGGGGATTGACTAGCGGGAGGAATACGCAGTATTTT. Together with reference TRBV7-2 and TRBJ2-3, the CDR3 gives the full variable domain: GAGVSQSPSNKVTEKGKDVELRCDPISGHTALYWYRQSLGQGLEFLIYFQGNSAPDKSGLPSDRFSAERTGGSVSTLTIQRTQQEDSAVYLCASRGGLTSGRNTQYFGPGTRLTVL.

This chain joins TRBV2 and TRBJ1-1; 7 positions agree with TRBD1. The CDR3 totals 13 residues. Germline V gene data show CDR1 as SNHLY and CDR2 as FYNNEI. V lost 7 bases, J lost 5 bases, and 7 bases stayed unmatched. DNA of the CDR3: TGTGCCAGCATTTTCGCACAGGGGACTGAAGCTTTCTTT. It encodes CASIFAQGTEAFF. Together with reference TRBV2 and TRBJ1-1, the CDR3 gives the full variable domain: EPEVTQTPSHQVTQMGQEVILRCVPISNHLYFYWYRQILGQKVEFLVSFYNNEISEKSEIFDDQFSVERPDGSNFTLKIRSTKLEDSAMYFCASIFAQGTEAFFGQGTRLTVV.

This clone has just a few counts. CDR3 nucleotides: TGTGCCAGCAGCCAATTTGTGGGGCTAGCGGGAGGGAGGCACGAGCAGTACTTC. It translates to CASSQFVGLAGGRHEQYF. The J gene is TRBJ2-7, the V gene TRBV4-2; the match to TRBD2 covers 12 bases. V lost 2 bases to trimming and J lost 5 bases; unmatched junction nucleotides: 13. This CDR3 is built from 18 residues. CDR1 LGHNA and CDR2 YNFKEQ come from the germline V gene.

This clone was observed a few times. The rearrangement joins TRBV18 to TRBJ1-2; no reliable D call. Trimming pared 3 bases from V and 8 bases from J, leaving 13 bases between. The CDR3 spans 13 residues. CDR1 is KGHSH and CDR2 is LQKENI in the germline V gene. This CDR3 is CASSPRLVEGYTF. The CDR3 DNA reads as TGTGCCAGCTCACCGCGTTTAGTTGAGGGCTACACCTTC.

The genes are TRBV19 and TRBJ2-1; 7 bases match TRBD1. There are 15 residues in the CDR3. From germline, CDR1 is LNHDA and CDR2 SQIVND (reference sequence). V lost 4 bases to trimming and J lost 2 bases; unmatched junction nucleotides: 5. In DNA, the CDR3 is TGTGCCAGTAGTACCATGGGACAGACCTACAATGAGCAGTTCTTC. Translating gives CASSTMGQTYNEQFF.

The chain couples TRBV19 to TRBJ2-7, with 7 bases fitting TRBD1. The CDR3 runs to 12 residues. Germline CDR1 reads LNHDA; CDR2 reads SQIVND (reference sequence). J lost 4 bases, V lost 9 bases, and 6 bases had no gene match. The CDR3 DNA sequence: TGTGCCAGGTCCCCAGGGGGTTACGAGCAGTACTTC. It translates to CARSPGGYEQYF.

The rearrangement joins TRBV7-9 to TRBJ1-5, with D unclear. Trimming removed 3 bases from V and 0 bases from J, with 6 bases in between. The CDR3 spans 14 residues. Germline V gives CDR1 SEHNR, CDR2 FQNEAQ (reference sequence). The CDR3 DNA reads as TGTGCCAGCAGCTTCGGTCCTAGCAATCAGCCCCAGCATTTT. Its translation: CASSFGPSNQPQHF.

The table lists this clone with a few counts. This chain joins TRBV6-6 and TRBJ1-3; weak D call: TRBD1 (6 bases). Germline V gene data show CDR1 as MNHNY and CDR2 as SVGAGI (reference sequence). Trimming stripped 5 bases from V and 1 base from J, with 15 bases between. This CDR3 has 16 amino acids. The CDR3: CASSGTRDGSGNTIYF. For the CDR3, the DNA is TGTGCCAGCAGTGGGACAAGAGATGGGTCTGGAAACACCATATATTTT.

The CDR3 region has the DNA TGTGCCAGCAGTTTATCGCCCGCGGGAGTCGGGCCCCAGCATTTT. Translation gives CASSLSPAGVGPQHF. The J gene is TRBJ1-5, the V gene TRBV27; no firm D call. The V end lost 0 bases, the J end lost 9 bases, and 15 bases lay between the germline ends. There are 15 residues in the CDR3. Germline CDR1 and CDR2: MNHEY and SMNVEV (reference sequence).